The clone carrying this T cell receptor (beta chain) was picked up a small number of times. As yet, its antigen is unknown. This sample is drawn from a study of cytomegalovirus exposure and HLA in healthy donors. Study outcomes and limitations: Some V segments, including TRBV6-2 and TRBV6-3, were excluded as indistinguishable. A classifier reportedly called cytomegalovirus status with high sensitivity and specificity. As a later analysis revealed, most CMV-associated TCR beta chains appeared HLA-restricted. Analysis performed later showed TCR beta chains linked to HLA being more clonally expanded than equally common others.

Germline CDR1 and CDR2: SGHDT and YYEEEE. The CDR3 extends over 15 amino acids. J was trimmed by 10 bases and V by 1 base; bases with no gene match: 6. PCR involved 60 Vbeta and 13 Jbeta primers. TCRdb's table, derived via immunoSEQ multiplex PCR, lists solely in-frame clones and lacks some. The sample shows roughly 110,000 clones, around two thirds of them seen only once. The sequencing input was PBMCs. The chain employs TRBV5-6 and TRBJ1-6; the match to TRBD1 covers 9 bases. This clonotype was sampled from a woman aged 40 to 50 in good health and CMV-seropositive. The CDR3 reads CASSLKGQGYSPLHF. The CDR3 DNA follows: TGTGCCAGCAGCTTGAAGGGACAGGGTTACTCACCCCTCCACTTT. The full variable domain, its missing parts supplied by reference TRBV5-6 and TRBJ1-6, is DAGVTQSPTHLIKTRGQQVTLRCSPKSGHDTVSWYQQALGQGPQFIFQYYEEEERQRGNFPDRFSGHQFPNYSSELNVNALLLGDSALYLCASSLKGQGYSPLHFGNGTRLTVT.